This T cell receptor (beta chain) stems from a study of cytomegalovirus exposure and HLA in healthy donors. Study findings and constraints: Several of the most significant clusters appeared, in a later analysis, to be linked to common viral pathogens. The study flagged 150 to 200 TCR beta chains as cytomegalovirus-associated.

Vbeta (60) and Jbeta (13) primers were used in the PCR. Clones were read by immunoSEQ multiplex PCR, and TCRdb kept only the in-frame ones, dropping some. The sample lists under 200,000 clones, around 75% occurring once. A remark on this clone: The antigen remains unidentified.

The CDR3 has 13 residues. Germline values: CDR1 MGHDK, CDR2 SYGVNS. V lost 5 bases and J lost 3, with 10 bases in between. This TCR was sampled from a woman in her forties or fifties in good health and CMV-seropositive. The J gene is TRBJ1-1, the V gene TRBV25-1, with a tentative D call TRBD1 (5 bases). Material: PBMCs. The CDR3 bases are TGTGCCAGCAGTAGGGGAGGGGACACTGAAGCTTTCTTT. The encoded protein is CASSRGGDTEAFF.